This T cell receptor beta chain stems from a study of T-cell reconstitution after alpha-beta-depleted transplantation in children. During its preparation, the TCRbeta library received unique molecular identifiers. In TCRdb, the PCR reads were re-called with MiXCR into one record per CDR3 protein. Found here are roughly 500,000 distinct CDR3 sequences, approximately 12% of them singletons; the top ten hold about 6%. Germline values: CDR1 SGHAT, CDR2 FQNNGV. With V trimmed by 5 bases and J by 15 bases, 8 bases remained unmatched. CDR3 length: 12 amino acids. The sample holds a few counts of this clonotype.

This sequence originates from a human donor who donated a stem cell graft to a child with combined immunodeficiency. The specimen was PBMCs from the stem cell graft donor, collected from the stem cell graft. This sequence joins TRBV11-2 and TRBJ2-1, with 9 bases lining up with TRBD2. The CDR3, as DNA: TGTGCCAGCAGCCAAACCGGACTAGCGTGGTTCTTC. Its protein is CASSQTGLAWFF.